The T cell receptor (beta chain) described here comes from a study of cytomegalovirus exposure and HLA in healthy donors. PCR primers comprised 60 Vbeta and 13 Jbeta primers. TCRdb's table, derived via immunoSEQ multiplex PCR, lists solely in-frame clones and lacks some. This sample has 100,000 or so clones, with 65% to 85% found just once. The CDR3 consists of 13 residues. CDR1 is MRHNA and CDR2 is SNTAGT in the germline V gene. The V and J ends lost 2 bases and 1 base respectively, with 5 bases between them. Sequenced sample: PBMCs. This TCR was recovered from a man between 18 and 35 years old in good health and CMV-seronegative. V and J are TRBV6-4 and TRBJ1-1; the D is unclear. CDR3 nucleotides: TGTGCCAGCAGTGACAGCGCGAACACTGAAGCTTTCTTT. Translated: CASSDSANTEAFF.